These 29 T cell receptor beta chains originate from one sample sequenced in a study of CD8 T cells in ankylosing spondylitis. In TCRdb, the 5' RACE reads were re-called with MiXCR into one record per CDR3 protein. Of 35,000 to 50,000 distinct CDR3 sequences in the sample, 10% were seen once. The sample comprised blood, either unsorted or a sorted T cell fraction (not recorded which). The receptors here all came from a male donor with ankylosing spondylitis or in good health (not recorded which).

The genes are TRBV28 and TRBJ2-7; D remains ambiguous. This CDR3 region has 12 residues. V was pared by 4 bases and J by 1 base, with 5 bases between. CDR1 and CDR2 (germline): MDHEN, SYDVKM. CDR3 in DNA: TGTGCCAGCAGTTGGCCTTCCTACGAGCAGTACTTC. Protein sequence: CASSWPSYEQYF. Supplemented by reference TRBV28 and TRBJ2-7, the full variable domain reads DVKVTQSSRYLVKRTGEKVFLECVQDMDHENMFWYRQDPGLGLRLIYFSYDVKMKEKGDIPEGYSVSREKKERFSLILESASTNQTSMYLCASSWPSYEQYFGPGTRLTVT.

The chain recombines TRBV28 with TRBJ2-5; 7 bases are a match to TRBD1. Germline values: CDR1 MDHEN, CDR2 SYDVKM. The junction had 8 bases not matched to a gene; V was cut back by 10 bases and J by 3 bases. This CDR3 has 13 amino acids. The CDR3: CATTGQPKETQYF. The CDR3 DNA is TGTGCCACCACGGGACAGCCTAAAGAGACCCAGTACTTC.

This clonotype was found many times. The chain links TRBV7-2 to TRBJ2-1; D assignment may be TRBD1 or TRBD2 (5 bases each). The length of the CDR3 is 15 residues. Trimming shortened V by 3 bases and J by 4 bases, and 13 bases separated the two germline ends. Germline-derived CDR1 and CDR2 are SGHTA and FQGNSA. CDR3 DNA sequence: TGTGCCAGCAGCTTTCGGATGGGACCTTACAATGAGCAGTTCTTC. Residues: CASSFRMGPYNEQFF.

This clonotype was found many times. The chain combines TRBV7-2 with TRBJ2-7; 7 nucleotides match TRBD2. This CDR3 contains 15 residues. Germline CDR1 reads SGHTA; CDR2 reads FQGNSA. The junction had 10 bases not matched to a gene; V was cut back by 8 bases and J by 0 bases. The CDR3 DNA is TGTGCCAGCGCCATTACTAGCGTGAGCTCCTACGAGCAGTACTTC. Translated, it gives CASAITSVSSYEQYF.

The J gene is TRBJ2-1, the V gene TRBV7-3, with 7 bases aligning to TRBD2. Germline-derived CDR1 and CDR2 are SGHTA and FQGTGA. CDR3 length: 14 residues. V trimming: 1 base; J trimming: 9 bases; junction bases outside the gene matches: 6. CDR3: CASSLNGRGLEQFF. CDR3 sequence (DNA): TGTGCCAGCAGCTTAAATGGGAGGGGACTTGAGCAGTTCTTC. Drawing the rest from reference TRBV7-3 and TRBJ2-1, the complete variable domain is GAGVSQTPSNKVTEKGKYVELRCDPISGHTALYWYRQSLGQGPEFLIYFQGTGAADDSGLPNDRFFAVRPEGSVSTLKIQRTERGDSAVYLCASSLNGRGLEQFFGPGTRLTVL.

The table lists this clonotype with many counts. The V gene is TRBV5-1, the J gene TRBJ2-5, with 8 bases aligning to TRBD2. The germline gives CDR1 SGHRS, CDR2 YFSETQ. There are 15 residues in the CDR3. The V segment lost 0 bases and the J segment 5 bases; nucleotides outside the gene matches: 6. CDR3 nucleotides: TGCGCCAGCAGCTTGGCCGCGGGGGGAAGGGAGACCCAGTACTTC. Residues: CASSLAAGGRETQYF.

This clonotype was observed at least ten times. The chain joins TRBV5-1 to TRBJ2-2; no definite D call. The V gene lost 0 bases and the J gene lost 5 bases, with 11 bases spanning the gap. Germline V CDR1 and CDR2: SGHRS, YFSETQ. The CDR3 spans 15 residues. CDR3 protein: CASSLVQAQTGELFF. DNA for the CDR3: TGCGCCAGCAGCTTGGTTCAGGCCCAGACCGGGGAGCTGTTTTTT.

Many counts were recorded for this clonotype. V gene TRBV20-1 combines with J gene TRBJ2-5; maybe TRBD2 (6 bases). The CDR3 sequence is 14 residues long. Trimming shortened V by 3 bases and J by 5 bases, and 16 bases separated the two germline ends. Germline V gene data show CDR1 as DFQATT and CDR2 as SNEGSKA (reference sequence). CDR3 nucleotides: TGCAGTGCTAGTTCTAGGACTACCGACGAGACCCAGTACTTC. Amino acid sequence: CSASSRTTDETQYF.

The chain recombines TRBV5-1 with TRBJ2-7; 10 positions match TRBD2. Germline V gives CDR1 SGHRS, CDR2 YFSETQ. V gave up 3 bases and J gave up 5 bases; unmatched junction bases: 8. CDR3 length equals 15 residues. In DNA, the CDR3 is TGCGCCAGCAGCTACGCAGCGGGAGGGAACGACGAGCAGTACTTC. Residues: CASSYAAGGNDEQYF.

The chain has TRBV29-1 and TRBJ2-5, with 10 bases matching TRBD2. This CDR3 contains 18 residues. Trimming took 2 bases from V and 5 from J; bases not matched to a gene: 17. Looked up from germline, CDR1 is SQVTM and CDR2 is ANQGSEA. The DNA of the CDR3 is TGCAGCGTTGAAACCAACTCCCCACCGGGACTAGCGAGGGAGACCCAGTACTTC. Translating gives CSVETNSPPGLARETQYF.

This clonotype came up a few times. J is TRBJ2-3 and V is TRBV28; D assignment may be TRBD1 or TRBD2 (6 bases each). Trimming shortened V by 3 bases and J by 14 bases, and 21 bases separated the two germline ends. The CDR3 is 14 residues long. Per the germline V gene, CDR1 is MDHEN and CDR2 is SYDVKM. As DNA, the CDR3 is TGTGCCAGCAGTTTGGCTTGGGAGTTCGAGGGGGGGTATTTT. As protein: CASSLAWEFEGGYF.

This clonotype was found many times. The chain has TRBV10-3 and TRBJ1-2; the D gene is possibly TRBD1 (5 bases). The germline gives CDR1 ENHRY, CDR2 SYGVKD. The CDR3 is 13 residues long. The V end lost 7 bases, the J end lost 8 bases, and 17 bases lay between the germline ends. CDR3: CAITGTAGEGYTF. In DNA form, the CDR3 reads TGTGCCATCACTGGGACGGCGGGGGAGGGCTACACCTTC.

This clonotype was seen ten or more times. The chain links TRBV6-1 to TRBJ1-4; D uncertain. This CDR3 is 15 amino acids long. Trimming took off 0 bases at V and 4 bases at J, with 9 bases between the two ends. Germline CDR1 is MNHNS and CDR2 is SASEGT. The CDR3 protein is CASSEAWTDNEKLFF. As DNA, the CDR3 is TGTGCCAGCAGTGAAGCGTGGACGGATAATGAAAAACTGTTTTTT.

This clonotype has ten or more counts. The gene calls are TRBV12-3 or TRBV12-4 and TRBJ1-5, with D uncertain. The CDR3 is 12 amino acids. Between the trimmed V and J ends, which lost 6 bases and 2 bases, there was a span of 5 bases. The CDR3 spells CASRGGNQPQHF. CDR3 nucleotides: TGTGCCAGCAGGGGCGGCAATCAGCCCCAGCATTTT.

This clonotype has ten or more counts. The chain carries TRBV20-1 and TRBJ2-5; 9 bases match TRBD2. V trimming: 7 bases; J trimming: 0 bases; junction bases outside the gene matches: 6. The CDR3 is 14 residues long. CDR1 and CDR2 (germline): DFQATT, SNEGSKA (reference sequence). The CDR3 protein is CSVLSGRNQETQYF. The CDR3, as DNA: TGCAGTGTGCTTAGCGGGAGAAACCAAGAGACCCAGTACTTC.

This clonotype has ten or more counts. The chain is built from TRBV7-3 and TRBJ2-1, with 7 bases fitting TRBD2. There are 14 residues in the CDR3. Germline trimming cut 4 bases from V and 8 bases from J; bases unmatched to any gene: 8. Germline values: CDR1 SGHTA, CDR2 FQGTGA. The CDR3 sequence is CASSYDGRSYEQFF. CDR3 nucleotides: TGTGCCAGCAGCTACGACGGGAGGTCTTATGAGCAGTTCTTC. Full variable domain (rest looked up from reference TRBV7-3 and TRBJ2-1): GAGVSQTPSNKVTEKGKYVELRCDPISGHTALYWYRQSLGQGPEFLIYFQGTGAADDSGLPNDRFFAVRPEGSVSTLKIQRTERGDSAVYLCASSYDGRSYEQFFGPGTRLTVL.

The V and J genes are TRBV6-5 and TRBJ2-1, with D tentatively TRBD1 or TRBD2 (6 bases each). The CDR3 length is 16 residues. Trimming left V 4 bases short and J 0 bases short, with 13 bases between. CDR1 and CDR2 (germline): MNHEY, SVGAGI. The CDR3 is CASSSGAPSSYNEQFF. In DNA, the CDR3 is TGTGCCAGCAGTTCGGGGGCGCCCAGCTCCTACAATGAGCAGTTCTTC.

The J gene is TRBJ2-1, the V gene TRBV7-9; D possibly corresponds to TRBD2 (5 bases). The V gene's germline CDR1 is SEHNR and CDR2 FQNEAQ (reference sequence). The CDR3 extends over 12 amino acids. V lost 2 bases to trimming and J lost 9 bases, with 8 bases between them. CDR3 bases: TGTGCCAGCAGCTTATCTCTAGCTGAGCAGTTCTTC. Translated, it gives CASSLSLAEQFF.

The table lists this clonotype with many counts. The genes are TRBV7-2 and TRBJ2-5, with TRBD2 matching 11 bases. The CDR3 extends over 16 amino acids. Germline CDR1 is SGHTA and CDR2 is FQGNSA. V gave up 4 bases and J gave up 2 bases; unmatched junction bases: 6. This CDR3 is CASSSLAGADQETQYF. Here the CDR3 DNA reads TGTGCCAGCAGCTCACTAGCGGGAGCCGATCAAGAGACCCAGTACTTC.

This clonotype was seen more than once but under ten times. A read error may account for a junction end that differs from germline. The chain couples TRBV4-2 to TRBJ2-5, with 7 bases fitting TRBD2. This CDR3 contains 16 residues. From germline, CDR1 is LGHNA and CDR2 YNFKEQ. Here the CDR3 reads CAISPGPGLKQETQYF. For the CDR3, the DNA is TGTGCCATCAGCCCCGGCCCGGGACTAAAACAAGAGACCCAGTACTTC.

The chain carries TRBV13 and TRBJ2-1; possible D gene TRBD2, 6 bases. The CDR3 length is 15 residues. The V gene lost 5 bases and the J gene lost 6 bases, with 17 bases spanning the gap. Germline V gene lookup returns CDR1 PRHDT and CDR2 FYEKMQ (reference sequence). The CDR3 nucleotides read TGTGCCAGCAGCCCGACCACTAGGGGAGGCAATGAGCAGTTCTTC. Protein product: CASSPTTRGGNEQFF.

This clonotype showed up many times. The chain carries TRBV11-2 and TRBJ2-3, with 8 bases lining up with TRBD2. CDR1 is SGHAT, CDR2 FQNNGV, per germline. The length of the CDR3 is 15 residues. V dropped 3 bases and J dropped 1; count of bases not matched to a gene: 3. CDR3 protein: CASSFSGIGTDTQYF. The DNA of the CDR3 is TGTGCCAGCAGCTTTAGCGGGATCGGCACAGATACGCAGTATTTT.

This clonotype has at least ten counts. This chain links TRBV20-1 with TRBJ1-2; 10 nucleotides align to TRBD1. The CDR3 contains 15 residues. Germline V lookup: CDR1 DFQATT, CDR2 SNEGSKA (reference sequence). Trimming at V came to 3 bases and at J to 4 bases, leaving 8 bases not matched to a gene. In nucleotides, the CDR3 is TGCAGTGCTAGCCCGAGACAGGGGGCGGCCTATGGCTACACCTTC. Its translation is CSASPRQGAAYGYTF.

This clonotype was seen many times. The chain is built from TRBV3-1 and TRBJ2-5, with D possibly matching TRBD1 (5 bases). The CDR3 runs to 13 residues. Germline V CDR1 and CDR2: LGHDT, YNNKEL (reference sequence). Trimming pared 4 bases from V and 5 bases from J, leaving 11 bases between. CDR3 loop: CASSRGQGETQYF. The CDR3 DNA is TGTGCCAGCAGCCGCGGACAAGGGGAGACCCAGTACTTC.

This clonotype was observed many times. CDR3 in DNA: TGCAGCGTCGGACGGGGACAGTCCTCTGGGGCCAACGTCCTGACTTTC. Translated: CSVGRGQSSGANVLTF. The chain links TRBV29-1 to TRBJ2-6, with 7 nucleotides matching TRBD1. Per the germline V gene, CDR1 is SQVTM and CDR2 is ANQGSEA. The J segment lost 0 bases and the V segment lost 6 bases, leaving 8 bases of the junction unmatched. CDR3 length: 16 residues. The full variable domain, rest sourced from reference TRBV29-1 and TRBJ2-6, is SAVISQKPSRDICQRGTSLTIQCQVDSQVTMMFWYRQQPGQSLTLIATANQGSEATYESGFVIDKFPISRPNLTFSTLTVSNMSPEDSSIYLCSVGRGQSSGANVLTFGAGSRLTVL.

Many counts were recorded for this clonotype. The V call is TRBV12-3 or TRBV12-4, the J call TRBJ2-3; 9 nucleotides line up with TRBD2. This CDR3 is built from 14 residues. The ends lost 6 bases at V and 5 bases at J; junction bases unmatched: 6. The CDR3 spells CASRRGSGRDTQYF. CDR3 DNA sequence: TGTGCCAGCAGGCGGGGTAGCGGGAGAGATACGCAGTATTTT.

This clonotype was recorded many times. The J gene is TRBJ2-2, the V gene TRBV7-8; 7 bases map to TRBD1. The V gene's germline CDR1 is SGHVS and CDR2 FQNEAQ. This CDR3 has 17 amino acids. The V and J ends lost 5 bases and 2 bases, in that order; junction bases with no gene match: 11. The CDR3: CASSGTGAHRNTGELFF. CDR3 nucleotide sequence: TGTGCCAGCAGCGGCACAGGGGCCCATAGAAACACCGGGGAGCTGTTTTTT. The full variable domain, in which reference TRBV7-8 and TRBJ2-2 provide the parts outside the CDR3, is GAGVSQSPRYKVAKRGQDVALRCDPISGHVSLFWYQQALGQGPEFLTYFQNEAQLDKSGLPSDRFFAERPEGSVSTLKIQRTQQEDSAVYLCASSGTGAHRNTGELFFGEGSRLTVL.

This clonotype occurred many times. The chain employs TRBV27 and TRBJ2-1; the match to TRBD2 covers 9 bases. Losses at the gene ends were 5 bases for V and 4 bases for J; bases not matched to a gene: 6. CDR3 length: 15 amino acids. CDR1 is MNHEY and CDR2 is SMNVEV in the germline V gene (reference sequence). The CDR3 region is CASSPPSGRYNEQFF. CDR3 bases: TGTGCCAGCAGTCCTCCCAGCGGGAGGTACAATGAGCAGTTCTTC.

This clonotype was picked up many times. The V and J genes are TRBV12-3 or TRBV12-4 and TRBJ2-1, with D perhaps matching TRBD1 (5 bases). The CDR3 contains 15 residues. V lost 6 bases, J lost 6 bases, and 18 bases lay in between. The DNA for the CDR3 is TGTGCCAGCAGGCAGCAGGGCCCTAGGGGCAATGAGCAGTTCTTC. Translating gives CASRQQGPRGNEQFF.